What follows describes a single T cell receptor beta chain. What it binds is not known. This sample is drawn from a study of cytomegalovirus exposure and HLA in healthy donors. On the study more broadly: Unique TCR beta sequences numbering over 100 million came from about 179 million T cells in an earlier analysis. General study findings and limits: The authors enumerated roughly 160 TCR beta chains as linked to cytomegalovirus.

The PCR used 60 Vbeta and 13 Jbeta primers. The protocol was immunoSEQ multiplex PCR, while the TCRdb copy is restricted to in-frame clones and leaves out a portion. The sample consists of 55,000 to 75,000 clones, 60% to 80% of them appearing once. In germline, CDR1 is SGDLS, CDR2 YYNGEE. Losses at the gene ends were 0 bases for V and 10 bases for J; bases not matched to a gene: 8. CDR3 length equals 16 residues. Nominal health characterized the donors when sampled, though unrecorded immune exposures were likely. This clonotype was obtained from a man in his forties in good health and CMV-seropositive. Sequenced input: PBMCs. The V call is TRBV9, the J call TRBJ1-6; 9 bases map to TRBD1. Here the CDR3 DNA reads TGTGCCAGCAGCGTAGGTTGGACAGGGGATGGATCACCCCTCCACTTT. It specifies CASSVGWTGDGSPLHF.